This TCR beta chain stems from a study of OX40 agonist ivuxolimab in advanced cancers. Overall study results and limits: Antigen specificity remained undetermined for the expanded peripheral T cells. Clonal expansion among partial responders at 0.1-3.0 mg/kg ranked near the lowest. Expanded clones belonging to CD8+ T cells outnumbered, on average, those of CD4+. At 0.1 to 3.0 mg/kg and by week 6, CD4+ and CD8+ T cells in the blood had expanded clonally.

This CDR3 has 21 amino acids. In germline, CDR1 is LGHNT, CDR2 FRNRAP. Trimming left V 0 bases short and J 5 bases short, with 31 bases between. Only in-frame clones appear in the TCRdb table, and some are missing; sequencing was by immunoSEQ multiplex PCR. Here the sample spans some 120,000 clones, around 90% being singletons. Notes on this clone: The antigen is unknown.

The specimen was CD4+ or CD8+ T cells sorted from blood, collected in a trial of the OX40 agonist ivuxolimab. The TCR sequence derives from an adult with an advanced solid tumor such as melanoma, head and neck, liver or kidney cancer. The chain carries TRBV12-5 and TRBJ1-1; TRBD1 might be the D (5 bases). The CDR3 loop reads CASGLVPHGTFSIIGKTEAFF. The DNA for the CDR3 is TGTGCTAGTGGTTTGGTCCCTCACGGGACTTTTTCGATAATCGGGAAAACTGAAGCTTTCTTT.